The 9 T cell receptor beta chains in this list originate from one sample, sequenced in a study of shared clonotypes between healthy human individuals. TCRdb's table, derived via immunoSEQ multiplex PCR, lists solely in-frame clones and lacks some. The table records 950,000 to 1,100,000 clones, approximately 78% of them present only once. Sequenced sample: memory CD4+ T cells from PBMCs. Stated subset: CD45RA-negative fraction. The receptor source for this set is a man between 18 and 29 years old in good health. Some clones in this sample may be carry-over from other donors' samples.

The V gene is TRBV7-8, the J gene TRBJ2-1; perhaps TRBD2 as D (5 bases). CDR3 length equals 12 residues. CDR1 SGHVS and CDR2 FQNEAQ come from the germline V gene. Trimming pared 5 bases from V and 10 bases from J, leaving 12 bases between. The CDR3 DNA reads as TGTGCCAGCAGCACGAGCCGGGAAGAGCAGTTCTTC. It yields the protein CASSTSREEQFF.

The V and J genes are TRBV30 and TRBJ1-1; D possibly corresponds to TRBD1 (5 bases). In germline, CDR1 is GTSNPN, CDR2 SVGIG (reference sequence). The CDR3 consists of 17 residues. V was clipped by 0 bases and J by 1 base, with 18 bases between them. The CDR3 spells CAWSVKSFGAGNTEAFF. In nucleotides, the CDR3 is TGTGCCTGGAGTGTTAAGTCCTTTGGGGCAGGGAACACTGAAGCTTTCTTT. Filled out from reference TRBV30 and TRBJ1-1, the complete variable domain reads SQTIHQWPATLVQPVGSPLSLECTVEGTSNPNLYWYRQAAGRGLQLLFYSVGIGQISSEVPQNLSASRPQDRQFILSSKKLLLSDSGFYLCAWSVKSFGAGNTEAFFGQGTRLTVV.

Here the CDR3 reads CASSPAGLAGGVETQYF. DNA of the CDR3: TGTGCCAGCTCACCAGCCGGACTAGCGGGAGGTGTTGAGACCCAGTACTTC. V usage is TRBV18 and J usage is TRBJ2-5; 14 nucleotides match TRBD2. Germline trimming cut 2 bases from V and 5 bases from J; bases unmatched to any gene: 7. The V gene's germline CDR1 is KGHSH and CDR2 LQKENI. The CDR3 is made up of 17 amino acids.

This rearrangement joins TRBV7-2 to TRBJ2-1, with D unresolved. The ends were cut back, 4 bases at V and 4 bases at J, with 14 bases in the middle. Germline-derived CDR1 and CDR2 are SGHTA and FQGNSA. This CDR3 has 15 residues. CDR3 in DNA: TGTGCCAGCAGCTACCAGACTTGGTCATACAATGAGCAGTTCTTC. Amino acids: CASSYQTWSYNEQFF.

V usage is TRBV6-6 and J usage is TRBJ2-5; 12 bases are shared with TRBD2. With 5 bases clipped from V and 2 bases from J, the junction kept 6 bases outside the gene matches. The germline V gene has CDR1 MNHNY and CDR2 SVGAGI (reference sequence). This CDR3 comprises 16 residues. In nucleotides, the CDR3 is TGTGCCAGCAGTAGACTAGCGGGGGTCCCTCAAGAGACCCAGTACTTC. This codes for CASSRLAGVPQETQYF.

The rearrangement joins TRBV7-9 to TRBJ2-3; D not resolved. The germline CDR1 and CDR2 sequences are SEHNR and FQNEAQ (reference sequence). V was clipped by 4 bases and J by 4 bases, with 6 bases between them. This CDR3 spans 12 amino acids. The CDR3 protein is CASSSASDTQYF. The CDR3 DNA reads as TGTGCCAGCAGCTCAGCCTCAGATACGCAGTATTTT.

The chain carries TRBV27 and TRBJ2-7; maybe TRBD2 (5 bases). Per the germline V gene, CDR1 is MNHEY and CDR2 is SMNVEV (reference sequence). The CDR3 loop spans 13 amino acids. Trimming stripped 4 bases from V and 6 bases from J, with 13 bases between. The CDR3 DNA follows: TGTGCCAGCAGTTCTCGAGGGCCGATCGAGCAGTACTTC. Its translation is CASSSRGPIEQYF.

This CDR3 reads CASSLRAALAKNIQYF. In DNA, the CDR3 is TGTGCCAGCAGCTTGCGGGCAGCCCTAGCCAAAAACATTCAGTACTTC. The V gene is TRBV5-6, the J gene TRBJ2-4; D remains unclear. Germline V lookup: CDR1 SGHDT, CDR2 YYEEEE. V lost 1 base, J lost 0 bases, and 11 bases lay in between. CDR3 size: 16 residues.

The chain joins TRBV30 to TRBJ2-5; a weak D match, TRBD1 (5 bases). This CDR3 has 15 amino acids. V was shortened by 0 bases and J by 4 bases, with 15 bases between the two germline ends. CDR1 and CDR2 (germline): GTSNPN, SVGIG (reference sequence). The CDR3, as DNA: TGTGCCTGGAGTGTTGGTTCGGCAGGGCGAGAGACCCAGTACTTC. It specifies CAWSVGSAGRETQYF.